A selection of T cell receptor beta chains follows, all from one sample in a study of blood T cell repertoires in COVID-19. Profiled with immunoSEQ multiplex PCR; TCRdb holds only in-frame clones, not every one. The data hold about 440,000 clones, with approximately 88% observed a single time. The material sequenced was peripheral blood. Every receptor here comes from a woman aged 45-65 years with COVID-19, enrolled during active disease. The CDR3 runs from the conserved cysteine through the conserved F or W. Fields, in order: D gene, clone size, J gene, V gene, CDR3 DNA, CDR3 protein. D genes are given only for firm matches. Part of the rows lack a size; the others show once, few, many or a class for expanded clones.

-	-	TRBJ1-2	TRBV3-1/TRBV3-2	TGTGCCAGCAGCCAAGGGTATAGTGGCTACACCTTC	CASSQGYSGYTF
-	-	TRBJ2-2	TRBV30	TGTGCCTGGAGTATCAGTCTGAACACCGGGGAGCTGTTTTTT	CAWSISLNTGELFF
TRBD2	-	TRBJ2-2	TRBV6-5	TGTGCCAGCACCCGGGACGGGAGGACCGGGGAGCTGTTTTTT	CASTRDGRTGELFF
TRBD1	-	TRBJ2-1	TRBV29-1	TGCAGCGTTGTTGGGACAGGGGGGAATGAGCAGTTCTTC	CSVVGTGGNEQFF
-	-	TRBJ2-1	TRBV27	TGTGCCAGCAGTCCTATGACGGGTGAGCAGTTCTTC	CASSPMTGEQFF
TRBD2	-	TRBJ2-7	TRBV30	TGTGCCTGGAGTCCTTACCGAACTAGCGGGGGCTCCTACGAGCAGTACTTC	CAWSPYRTSGGSYEQYF
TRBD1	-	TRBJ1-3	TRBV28	TGTGCCAGCAGTAGCAGGGGGACTGGAAACACCATATATTTT	CASSSRGTGNTIYF
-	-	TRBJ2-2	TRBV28	TGTGCCAGCAACTCTCGTGCAGGGAACACCGGGGAGCTGTTTTTT	CASNSRAGNTGELFF
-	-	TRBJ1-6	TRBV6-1	TGTGCCAGCAGTGAAATGACAGTCAATTCACCCCTCCACTTT	CASSEMTVNSPLHF
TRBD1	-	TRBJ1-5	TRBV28	TGTGCCAGCAGTTTCCGGGACAGGGGATATCAGCCCCAGCATTTT	CASSFRDRGYQPQHF
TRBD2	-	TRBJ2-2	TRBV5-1	TGCGCCAGCAGTCGTCCAGCGGGGGCCACCGGGGAGCTGTTTTTT	CASSRPAGATGELFF
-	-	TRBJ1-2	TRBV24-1	TGTGCCACCTCGCGGACCGGGGACTATGGCTACACCTTC	CATSRTGDYGYTF
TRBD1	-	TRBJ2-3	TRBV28	TGTGCCAGCAGTTCCCGTCGGACAGGTCTCAAGGGTACGCAGTATTTT	CASSSRRTGLKGTQYF
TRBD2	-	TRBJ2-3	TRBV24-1	TGTGCCACCAGTGCCAACCCGGGGGGGGATACGCAGTATTTT	CATSANPGGDTQYF
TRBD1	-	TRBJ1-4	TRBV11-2	TGTGCCAGCAGCTTCGCCGGACAGGGAGCTTTTGCAACTAATGAAAAACTGTTTTTT	CASSFAGQGAFATNEKLFF
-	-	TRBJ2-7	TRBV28	TGTGCCAGCAGTTTTCAGGGTTCCTACGAGCAGTACTTC	CASSFQGSYEQYF
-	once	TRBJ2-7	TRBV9	TGTGCCAGCAGCCCTCAGGGTACAGTTCTAGACAACGAGCAGTACTTC	CASSPQGTVLDNEQYF
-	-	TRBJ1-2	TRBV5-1	TGCGCCAGCAGCTTGAAAGGGGCGGAAACGGCTGGCTACACCTTC	CASSLKGAETAGYTF
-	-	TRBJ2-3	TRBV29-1	TGCAGCACCTCCCCTCTAACAGGTCTTAGCACAGATACGCAGTATTTT	CSTSPLTGLSTDTQYF
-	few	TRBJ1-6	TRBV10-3	TGTGCCATCAGTGGCGAGGGAGTTTCGGGTTCACCCCTCCACTTT	CAISGEGVSGSPLHF
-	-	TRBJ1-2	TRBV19	TGTGCCAGTAGTATTGATGGGGCCTATGGCTACACCTTC	CASSIDGAYGYTF
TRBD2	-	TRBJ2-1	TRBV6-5	TGTGCCAGCACTACAGCGGGATTGTACAATGAGCAGTTCTTC	CASTTAGLYNEQFF
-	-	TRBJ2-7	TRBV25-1	TGTGCCAGCAGTCAACGAGGCGAGCAGTACTTC	CASSQRGEQYF
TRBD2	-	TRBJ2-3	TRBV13	TGTGCCAGCAGCTTGGGGGGGACCGCTAGCACAGATACGCAGTATTTT	CASSLGGTASTDTQYF
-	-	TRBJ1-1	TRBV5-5	TGTGCCAGCAGCTTGGGTCGCAGAAAGAACACTGAAGCTTTCTTT	CASSLGRRKNTEAFF
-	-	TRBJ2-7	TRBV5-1	TGCGCCAGCAGCCTGGGAGAGGGCGAGCAGTACTTC	CASSLGEGEQYF
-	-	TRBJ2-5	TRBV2	TGTGCCAGTGCGTGGACTCTTGGGGAGACCCAGTACTTC	CASAWTLGETQYF
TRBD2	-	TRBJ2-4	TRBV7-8	TGTGCCAGCAGCCCAACGGCTAGCGGGGTTAACATTCAGTACTTC	CASSPTASGVNIQYF
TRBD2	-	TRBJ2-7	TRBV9	TGTGCCAGCAGCGTGGGGACTAGCGGGGGCTACGAGCAGTACTTC	CASSVGTSGGYEQYF
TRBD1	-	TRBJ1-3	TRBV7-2	TGTGCCAGCAGCCCTAGGACAGGGTTAAGTGGAAACACCATATATTTT	CASSPRTGLSGNTIYF
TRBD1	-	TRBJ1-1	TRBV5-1	TGCGCCAGCAGCCCCCGGACAGGGATCGGGGCTGAAGCTTTCTTT	CASSPRTGIGAEAFF
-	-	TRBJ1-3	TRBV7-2	TGTGCCAGCAGCTCTCGTTCTGGAAACACCATATATTTT	CASSSRSGNTIYF
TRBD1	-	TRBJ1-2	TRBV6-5	TGTGCCAGCAGTAACCAGGGGGCCATAGGGGGCTACACCTTC	CASSNQGAIGGYTF
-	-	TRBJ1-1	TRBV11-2	TGTGCCAGCAGCTTCGTCCAGGGGAACACTGAAGCTTTCTTT	CASSFVQGNTEAFF
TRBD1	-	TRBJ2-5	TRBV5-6	TGTGCCAGCAGCACCCGGACAGGGTCGGGGGAGACCCAGTACTTC	CASSTRTGSGETQYF
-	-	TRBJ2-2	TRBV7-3	TGTGCCAGCAGCTTACTACAGGCCTCCGGGGAGCTGTTTTTT	CASSLLQASGELFF
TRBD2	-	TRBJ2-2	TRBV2	TGTGCCAGCAGTGGGGTACTAGCGGGGACCACCGGGGAGCTGTTTTTT	CASSGVLAGTTGELFF
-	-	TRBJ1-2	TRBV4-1	TGCGCCAGCAGCCAAGGACGGGGGGAGGACTATGGCTACACCTTC	CASSQGRGEDYGYTF
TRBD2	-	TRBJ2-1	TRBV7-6	TGTGCCAGCAGCTCATATTCCGGGACTAGCGGGGGCGGTGGTGAGCAGTTCTTC	CASSSYSGTSGGGGEQFF
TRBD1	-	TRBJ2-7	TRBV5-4	TGTGCCAGCAGCTTGGCCGGGACAGGGATCAACGAGCAGTACTTC	CASSLAGTGINEQYF
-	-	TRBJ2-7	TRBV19	TGTGCCAGTAGTATAGTAAGGGGTTCCTACGAGCAGTACTTC	CASSIVRGSYEQYF
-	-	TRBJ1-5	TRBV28	TGTGCCAGCAGTTTTTTTGGCTTCAATCAGCCCCAGCATTTT	CASSFFGFNQPQHF
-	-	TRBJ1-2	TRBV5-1	TGCGCCAGCAGCTTGGCCGGGGGGACAACCCAGGCGGGTGGCTACACCTTC	CASSLAGGTTQAGGYTF
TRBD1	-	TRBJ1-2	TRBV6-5	TGTGCCAGCAGTAGGACAGGGGGTAACTATGGCTACACCTTC	CASSRTGGNYGYTF
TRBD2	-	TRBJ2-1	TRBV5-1	TGCGCCAGCAGTTTCTCTAGCGGGGGCTCTCACAATGAGCAGTTCTTC	CASSFSSGGSHNEQFF
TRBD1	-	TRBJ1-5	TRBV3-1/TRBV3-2	TGTGCCAGCAGCCAAGATCTGAACAGGGGGCCAGGTTTCCAGCATTTT	CASSQDLNRGPGFQHF
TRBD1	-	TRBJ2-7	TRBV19	TGTGCCAGTAGTGCCAGGGACAGCTCCTACGAGCAGTACTTC	CASSARDSSYEQYF
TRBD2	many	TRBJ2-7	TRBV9	TGTGCCAGCAGCGTTGAAGCGGGGAACCCTCCTTCCAAGCAGTACTTC	CASSVEAGNPPSKQYF
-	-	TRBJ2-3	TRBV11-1	TGTGCCAGCAGCTTAGATTGGGGGCAGGGCACAGATACGCAGTATTTT	CASSLDWGQGTDTQYF